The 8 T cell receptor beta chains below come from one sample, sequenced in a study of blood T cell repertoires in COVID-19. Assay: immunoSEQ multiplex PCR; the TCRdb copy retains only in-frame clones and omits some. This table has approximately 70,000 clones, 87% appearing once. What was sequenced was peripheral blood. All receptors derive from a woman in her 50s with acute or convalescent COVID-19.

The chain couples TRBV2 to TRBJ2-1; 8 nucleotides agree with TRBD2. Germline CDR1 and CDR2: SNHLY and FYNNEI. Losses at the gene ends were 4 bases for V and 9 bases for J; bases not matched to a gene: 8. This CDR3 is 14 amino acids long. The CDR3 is CASSVRREAAEQFF. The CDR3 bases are TGTGCCAGCAGTGTCAGGCGGGAGGCGGCTGAGCAGTTCTTC. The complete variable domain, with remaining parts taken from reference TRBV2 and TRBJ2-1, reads EPEVTQTPSHQVTQMGQEVILRCVPISNHLYFYWYRQILGQKVEFLVSFYNNEISEKSEIFDDQFSVERPDGSNFTLKIRSTKLEDSAMYFCASSVRREAAEQFFGPGTRLTVL.

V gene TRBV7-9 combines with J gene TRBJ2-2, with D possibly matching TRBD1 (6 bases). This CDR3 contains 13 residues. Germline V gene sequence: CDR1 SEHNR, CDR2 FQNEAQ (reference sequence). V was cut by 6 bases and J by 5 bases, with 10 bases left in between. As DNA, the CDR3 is TGTGCCAGCAGGTTACAGGGAACCGGGGAGCTGTTTTTT. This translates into CASRLQGTGELFF.

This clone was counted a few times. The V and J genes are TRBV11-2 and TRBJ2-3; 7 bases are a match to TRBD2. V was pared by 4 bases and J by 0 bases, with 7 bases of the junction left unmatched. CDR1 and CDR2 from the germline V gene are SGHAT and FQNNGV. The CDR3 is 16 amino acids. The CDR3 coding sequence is TGTGCCAGCAGCTCTCTAGCGGCACTTAGCACAGATACGCAGTATTTT. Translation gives CASSSLAALSTDTQYF.

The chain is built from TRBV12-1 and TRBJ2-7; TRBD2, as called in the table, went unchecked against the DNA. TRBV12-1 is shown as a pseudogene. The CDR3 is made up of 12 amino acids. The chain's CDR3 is CASSFYGDEQYF. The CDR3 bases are TGTGCCAGCAGCTTTTACGGGGACGAGCAGTACTTC.

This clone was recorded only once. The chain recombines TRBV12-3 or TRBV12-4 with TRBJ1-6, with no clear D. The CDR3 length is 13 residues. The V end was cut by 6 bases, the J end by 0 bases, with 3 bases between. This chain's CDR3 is CASSSSYNSPLHF. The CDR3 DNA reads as TGTGCCAGCAGCAGCTCCTATAATTCACCCCTCCACTTT.

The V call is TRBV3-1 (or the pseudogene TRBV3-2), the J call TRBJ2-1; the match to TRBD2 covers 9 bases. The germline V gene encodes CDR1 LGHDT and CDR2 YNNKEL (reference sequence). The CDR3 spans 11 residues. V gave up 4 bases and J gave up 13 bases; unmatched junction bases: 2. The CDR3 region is CASSPGTSQFF. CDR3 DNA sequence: TGTGCCAGCAGCCCCGGGACTAGCCAGTTCTTC.

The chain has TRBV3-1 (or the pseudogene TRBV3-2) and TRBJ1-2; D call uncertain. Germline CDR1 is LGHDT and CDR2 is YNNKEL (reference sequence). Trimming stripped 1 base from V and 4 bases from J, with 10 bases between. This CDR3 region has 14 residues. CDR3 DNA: TGTGCCAGCAGCCAAGTCAGCGGATTCTATGGCTACACCTTC. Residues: CASSQVSGFYGYTF.

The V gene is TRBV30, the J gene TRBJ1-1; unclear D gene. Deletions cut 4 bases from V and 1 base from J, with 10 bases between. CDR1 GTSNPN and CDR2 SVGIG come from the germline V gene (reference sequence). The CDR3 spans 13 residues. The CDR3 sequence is CAWIWTENTEAFF. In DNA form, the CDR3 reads TGTGCCTGGATTTGGACTGAGAACACTGAAGCTTTCTTT.